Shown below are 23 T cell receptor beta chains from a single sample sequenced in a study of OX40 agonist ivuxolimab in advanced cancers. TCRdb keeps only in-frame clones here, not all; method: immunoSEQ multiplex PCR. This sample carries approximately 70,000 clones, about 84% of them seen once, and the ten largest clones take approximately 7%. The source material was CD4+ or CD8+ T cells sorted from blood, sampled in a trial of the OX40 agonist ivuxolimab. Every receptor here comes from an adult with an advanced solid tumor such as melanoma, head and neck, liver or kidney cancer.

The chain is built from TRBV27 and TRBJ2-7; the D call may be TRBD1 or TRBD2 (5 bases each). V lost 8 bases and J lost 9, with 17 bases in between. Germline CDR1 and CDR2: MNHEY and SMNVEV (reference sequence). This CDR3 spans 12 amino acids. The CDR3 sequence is CASGTGGFGQYF. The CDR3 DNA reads TGTGCCAGCGGGACGGGCGGATTTGGGCAGTACTTC.

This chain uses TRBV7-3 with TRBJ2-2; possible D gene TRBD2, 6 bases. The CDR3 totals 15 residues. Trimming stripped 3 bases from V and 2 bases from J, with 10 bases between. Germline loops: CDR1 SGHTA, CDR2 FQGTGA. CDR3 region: CASSFSGINTGELFF. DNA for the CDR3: TGTGCCAGCAGCTTTAGCGGAATTAACACCGGGGAGCTGTTTTTT.

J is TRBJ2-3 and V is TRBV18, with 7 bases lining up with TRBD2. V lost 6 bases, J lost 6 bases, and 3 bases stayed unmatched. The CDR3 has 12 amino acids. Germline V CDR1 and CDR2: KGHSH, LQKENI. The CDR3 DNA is TGTGCCAGCTCGGACGGGGGGGATACGCAGTATTTT. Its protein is CASSDGGDTQYF.

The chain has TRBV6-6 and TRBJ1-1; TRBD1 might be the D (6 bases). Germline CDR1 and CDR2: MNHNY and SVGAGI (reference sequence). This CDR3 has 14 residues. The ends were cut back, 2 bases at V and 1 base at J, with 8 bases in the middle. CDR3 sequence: CASSYPTGNTEAFF. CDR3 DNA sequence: TGTGCCAGCAGTTACCCGACAGGGAACACTGAAGCTTTCTTT.

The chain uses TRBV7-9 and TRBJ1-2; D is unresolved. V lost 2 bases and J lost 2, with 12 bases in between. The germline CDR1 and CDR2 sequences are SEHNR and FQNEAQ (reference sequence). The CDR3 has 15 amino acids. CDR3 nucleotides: TGTGCCAGCAGCTTATTTGTGGGGAGCAACTATGGCTACACCTTC. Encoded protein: CASSLFVGSNYGYTF.

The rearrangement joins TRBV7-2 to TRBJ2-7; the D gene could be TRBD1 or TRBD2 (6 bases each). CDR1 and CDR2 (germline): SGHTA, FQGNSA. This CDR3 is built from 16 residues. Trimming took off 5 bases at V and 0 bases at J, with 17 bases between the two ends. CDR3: CASSRRGRPSSYEQYF. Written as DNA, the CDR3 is TGTGCCAGCAGCCGTCGGGGGCGGCCGAGCTCCTACGAGCAGTACTTC.

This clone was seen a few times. The CDR3 region is CAWSETNTGELFF. The DNA for the CDR3 is TGTGCCTGGAGTGAGACGAACACCGGGGAGCTGTTTTTT. The chain joins TRBV30 to TRBJ2-2; D ambiguous. V lost 1 base to trimming and J lost 0 bases, with 3 bases between them. Germline loops: CDR1 GTSNPN, CDR2 SVGIG (reference sequence). The CDR3 totals 13 residues.

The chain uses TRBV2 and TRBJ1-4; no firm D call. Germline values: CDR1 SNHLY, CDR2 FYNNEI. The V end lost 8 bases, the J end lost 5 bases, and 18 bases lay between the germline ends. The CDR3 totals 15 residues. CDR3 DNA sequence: TGTGCCAGCGGACCACTTTCGGGGATAAATGAAAAACTGTTTTTT. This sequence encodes CASGPLSGINEKLFF.

The CDR3 DNA sequence: TGTGCCGCGTTCTCTACAGGGGGGAACACTGAAGCTTTCTTT. This translates into CAAFSTGGNTEAFF. V is TRBV6-5 and J is TRBJ1-1; 8 bases agree with TRBD1. The CDR3 extends over 14 amino acids. CDR1 is MNHEY, CDR2 SVGAGI, per germline. The V segment lost 11 bases and the J segment 1 base; nucleotides outside the gene matches: 9.

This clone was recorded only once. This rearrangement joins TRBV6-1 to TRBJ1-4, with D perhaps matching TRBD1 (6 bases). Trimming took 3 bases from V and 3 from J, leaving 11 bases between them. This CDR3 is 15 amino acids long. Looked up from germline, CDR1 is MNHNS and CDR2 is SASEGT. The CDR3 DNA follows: TGTGCCAGCAGTGAGAGGGGGGCGCCTAATGAAAAACTGTTTTTT. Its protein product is CASSERGAPNEKLFF.

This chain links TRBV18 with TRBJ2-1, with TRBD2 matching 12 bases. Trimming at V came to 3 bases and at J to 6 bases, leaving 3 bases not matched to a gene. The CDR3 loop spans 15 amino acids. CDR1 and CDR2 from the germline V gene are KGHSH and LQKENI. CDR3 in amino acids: CASSPTSGGPNEQFF. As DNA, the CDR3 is TGTGCCAGCTCACCTACTAGCGGGGGGCCCAATGAGCAGTTCTTC.

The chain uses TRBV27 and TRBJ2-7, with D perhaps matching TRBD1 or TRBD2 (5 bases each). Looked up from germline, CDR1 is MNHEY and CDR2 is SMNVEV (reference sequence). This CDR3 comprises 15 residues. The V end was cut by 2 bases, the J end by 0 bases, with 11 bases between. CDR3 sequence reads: CASSLVSGSSYEQYF. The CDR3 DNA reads TGTGCCAGCAGTTTAGTTTCAGGGAGCTCCTACGAGCAGTACTTC.

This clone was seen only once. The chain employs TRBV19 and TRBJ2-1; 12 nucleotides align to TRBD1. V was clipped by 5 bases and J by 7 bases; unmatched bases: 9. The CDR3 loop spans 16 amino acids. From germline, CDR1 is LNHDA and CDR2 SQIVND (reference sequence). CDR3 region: CASSSLRDRGRNEQFF. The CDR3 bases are TGTGCCAGTAGTTCACTCCGGGACAGGGGGCGGAATGAGCAGTTCTTC.

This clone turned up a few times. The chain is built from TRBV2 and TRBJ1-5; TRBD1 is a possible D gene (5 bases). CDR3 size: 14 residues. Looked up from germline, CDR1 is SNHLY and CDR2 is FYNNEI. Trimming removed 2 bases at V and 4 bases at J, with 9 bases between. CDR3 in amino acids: CASSERAGNQPQHF. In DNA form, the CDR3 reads TGTGCCAGCAGTGAACGGGCAGGGAATCAGCCCCAGCATTTT.

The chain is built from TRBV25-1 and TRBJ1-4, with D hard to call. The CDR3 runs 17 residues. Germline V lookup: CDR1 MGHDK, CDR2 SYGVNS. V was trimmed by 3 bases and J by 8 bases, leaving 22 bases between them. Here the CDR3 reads CASSDSPDGRPREKLFF. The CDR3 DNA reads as TGTGCCAGCAGTGATTCTCCGGACGGCCGCCCAAGGGAAAAACTGTTTTTT.

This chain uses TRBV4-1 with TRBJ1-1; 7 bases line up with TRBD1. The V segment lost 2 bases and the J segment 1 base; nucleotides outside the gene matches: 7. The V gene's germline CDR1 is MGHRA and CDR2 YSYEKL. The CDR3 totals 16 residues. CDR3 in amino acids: CASSQTPDRANTEAFF. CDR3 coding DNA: TGCGCCAGCAGCCAAACACCTGACAGGGCGAACACTGAAGCTTTCTTT.

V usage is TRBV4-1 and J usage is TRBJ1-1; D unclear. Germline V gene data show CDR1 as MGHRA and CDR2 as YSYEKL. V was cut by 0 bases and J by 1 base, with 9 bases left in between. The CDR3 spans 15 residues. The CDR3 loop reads CASSQDPRWNTEAFF. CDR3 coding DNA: TGCGCCAGCAGCCAAGATCCTCGCTGGAACACTGAAGCTTTCTTT.

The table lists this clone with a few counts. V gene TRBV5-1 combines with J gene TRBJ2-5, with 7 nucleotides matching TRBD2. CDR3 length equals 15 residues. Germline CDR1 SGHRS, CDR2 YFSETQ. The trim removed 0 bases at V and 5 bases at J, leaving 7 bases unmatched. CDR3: CASSLDPTSRETQYF. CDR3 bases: TGCGCCAGCAGCTTGGACCCGACTAGCCGCGAGACCCAGTACTTC.

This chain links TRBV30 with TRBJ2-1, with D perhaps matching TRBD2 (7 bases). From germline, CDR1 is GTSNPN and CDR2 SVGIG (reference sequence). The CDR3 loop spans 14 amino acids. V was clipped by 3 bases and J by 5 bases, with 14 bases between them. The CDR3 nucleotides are TGTGCCTGGAGGCGGGGGCAGCTAAACAATGAGCAGTTCTTC. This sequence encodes CAWRRGQLNNEQFF.

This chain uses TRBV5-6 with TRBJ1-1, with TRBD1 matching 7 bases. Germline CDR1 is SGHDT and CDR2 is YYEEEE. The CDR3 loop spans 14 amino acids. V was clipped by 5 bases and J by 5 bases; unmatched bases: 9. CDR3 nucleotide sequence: TGTGCCAGCAGTAAAACGACAGGGATGACTGAAGCTTTCTTT. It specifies CASSKTTGMTEAFF.

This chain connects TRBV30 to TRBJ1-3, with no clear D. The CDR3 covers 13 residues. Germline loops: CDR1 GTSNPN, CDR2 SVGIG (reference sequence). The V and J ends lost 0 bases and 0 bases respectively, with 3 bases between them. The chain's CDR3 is CAWSVSSGNTIYF. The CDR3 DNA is TGTGCCTGGAGTGTCAGCTCTGGAAACACCATATATTTT.

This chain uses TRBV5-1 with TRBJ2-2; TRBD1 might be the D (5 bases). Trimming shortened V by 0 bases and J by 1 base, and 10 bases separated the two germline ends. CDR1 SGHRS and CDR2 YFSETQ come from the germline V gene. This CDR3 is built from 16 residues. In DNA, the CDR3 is TGCGCCAGCAGCTTGGCCGGACACTTGAACACCGGGGAGCTGTTTTTT. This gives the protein CASSLAGHLNTGELFF.

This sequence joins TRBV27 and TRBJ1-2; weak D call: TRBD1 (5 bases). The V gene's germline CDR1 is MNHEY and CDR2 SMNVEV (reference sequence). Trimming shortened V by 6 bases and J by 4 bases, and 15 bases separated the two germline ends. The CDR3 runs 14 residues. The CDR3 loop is CASRATGRTYGYTF. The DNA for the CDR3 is TGTGCCAGCAGGGCTACGGGACGGACCTATGGCTACACCTTC.